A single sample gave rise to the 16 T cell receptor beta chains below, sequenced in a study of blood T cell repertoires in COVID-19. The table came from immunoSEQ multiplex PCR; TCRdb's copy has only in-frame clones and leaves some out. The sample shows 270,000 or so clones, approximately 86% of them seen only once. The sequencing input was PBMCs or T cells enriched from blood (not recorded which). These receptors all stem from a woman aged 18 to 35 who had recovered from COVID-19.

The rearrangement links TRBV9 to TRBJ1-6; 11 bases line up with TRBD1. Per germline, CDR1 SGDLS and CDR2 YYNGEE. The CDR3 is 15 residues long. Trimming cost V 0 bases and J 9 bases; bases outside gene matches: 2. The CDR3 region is CASSVGDRGFSPLHF. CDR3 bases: TGTGCCAGCAGCGTAGGGGACAGGGGGTTTTCACCCCTCCACTTT.

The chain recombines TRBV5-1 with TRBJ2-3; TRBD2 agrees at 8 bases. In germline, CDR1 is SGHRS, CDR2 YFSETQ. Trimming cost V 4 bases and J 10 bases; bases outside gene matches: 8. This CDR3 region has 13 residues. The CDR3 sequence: CASSAPGGDSQYF. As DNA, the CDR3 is TGCGCCAGCAGCGCCCCGGGGGGGGACTCGCAGTATTTT. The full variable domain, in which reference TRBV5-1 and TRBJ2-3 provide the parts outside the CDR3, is KAGVTQTPRYLIKTRGQQVTLSCSPISGHRSVSWYQQTPGQGLQFLFEYFSETQRNKGNFPGRFSGRQFSNSRSEMNVSTLELGDSALYLCASSAPGGDSQYFGPGTRLTVL.

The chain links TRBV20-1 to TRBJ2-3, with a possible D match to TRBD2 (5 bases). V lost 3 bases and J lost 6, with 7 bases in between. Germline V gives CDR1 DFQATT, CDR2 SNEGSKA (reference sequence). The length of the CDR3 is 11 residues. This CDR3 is CSASERDTQYF. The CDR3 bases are TGCAGTGCTAGTGAGCGGGATACGCAGTATTTT.

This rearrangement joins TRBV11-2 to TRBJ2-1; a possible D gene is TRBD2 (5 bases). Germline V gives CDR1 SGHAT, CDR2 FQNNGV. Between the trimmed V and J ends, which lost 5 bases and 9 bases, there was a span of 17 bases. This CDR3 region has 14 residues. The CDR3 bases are TGTGCCAGCAGCCGCCCGGGGTTCGGCAGTGAGCAGTTCTTC. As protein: CASSRPGFGSEQFF.

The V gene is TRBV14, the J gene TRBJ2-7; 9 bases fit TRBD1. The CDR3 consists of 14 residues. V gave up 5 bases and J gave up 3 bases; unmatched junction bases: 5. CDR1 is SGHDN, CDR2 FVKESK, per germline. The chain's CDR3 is CASSAGTGYYEQYF. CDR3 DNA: TGTGCCAGCAGCGCCGGGACAGGGTACTACGAGCAGTACTTC. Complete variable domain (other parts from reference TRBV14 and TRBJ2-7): EAGVTQFPSHSVIEKGQTVTLRCDPISGHDNLYWYRRVMGKEIKFLLHFVKESKQDESGMPNNRFLAERTGGTYSTLKVQPAELEDSGVYFCASSAGTGYYEQYFGPGTRLTVT.

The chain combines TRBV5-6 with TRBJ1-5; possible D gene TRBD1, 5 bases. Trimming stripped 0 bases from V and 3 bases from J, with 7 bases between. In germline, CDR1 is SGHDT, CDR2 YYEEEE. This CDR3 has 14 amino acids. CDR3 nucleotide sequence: TGTGCCAGCAGCTTGGGGGGCCACAATCAGCCCCAGCATTTT. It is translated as CASSLGGHNQPQHF.

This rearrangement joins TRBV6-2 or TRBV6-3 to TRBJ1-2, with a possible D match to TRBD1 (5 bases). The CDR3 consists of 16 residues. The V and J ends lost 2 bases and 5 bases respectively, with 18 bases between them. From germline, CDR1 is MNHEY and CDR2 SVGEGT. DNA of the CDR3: TGTGCCAGCAGTTACGGGGGATTGGAGGGCCGATATGGCTACACCTTC. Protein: CASSYGGLEGRYGYTF.

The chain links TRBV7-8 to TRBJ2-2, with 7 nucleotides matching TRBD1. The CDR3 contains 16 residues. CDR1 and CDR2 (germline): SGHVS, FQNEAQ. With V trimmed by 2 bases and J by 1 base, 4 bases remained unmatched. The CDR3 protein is CASSLLTGQNTGELFF. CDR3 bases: TGTGCCAGCAGCTTATTGACAGGGCAGAACACCGGGGAGCTGTTTTTT.

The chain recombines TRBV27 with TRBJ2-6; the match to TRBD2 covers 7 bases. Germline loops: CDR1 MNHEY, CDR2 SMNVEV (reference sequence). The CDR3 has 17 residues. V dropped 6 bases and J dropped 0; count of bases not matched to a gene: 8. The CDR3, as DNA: TGTGCCAGCAGCAGGGAGGGGTTCATCTCTGGGGCCAACGTCCTGACTTTC. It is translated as CASSREGFISGANVLTF.

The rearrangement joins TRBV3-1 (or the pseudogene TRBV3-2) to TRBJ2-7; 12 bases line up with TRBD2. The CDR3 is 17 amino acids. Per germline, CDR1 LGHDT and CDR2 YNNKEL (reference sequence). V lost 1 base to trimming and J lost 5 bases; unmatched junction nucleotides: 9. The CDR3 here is CASSQAGLAGGPNEQYF. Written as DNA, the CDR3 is TGTGCCAGCAGCCAAGCGGGCCTAGCGGGAGGGCCGAACGAGCAGTACTTC.

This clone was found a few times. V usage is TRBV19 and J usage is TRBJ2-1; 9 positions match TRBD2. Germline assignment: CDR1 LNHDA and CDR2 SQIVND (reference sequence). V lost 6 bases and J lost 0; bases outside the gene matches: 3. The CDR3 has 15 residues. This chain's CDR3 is CASRTSGPSYNEQFF. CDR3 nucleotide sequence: TGTGCCAGTAGGACTAGCGGACCCTCCTACAATGAGCAGTTCTTC.

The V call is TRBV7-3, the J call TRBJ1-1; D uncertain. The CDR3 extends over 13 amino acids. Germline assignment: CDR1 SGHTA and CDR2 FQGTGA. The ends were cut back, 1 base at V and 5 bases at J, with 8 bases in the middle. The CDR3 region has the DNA TGTGCCAGCAGCTTAAATAGGAGGACTGAAGCTTTCTTT. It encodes CASSLNRRTEAFF.

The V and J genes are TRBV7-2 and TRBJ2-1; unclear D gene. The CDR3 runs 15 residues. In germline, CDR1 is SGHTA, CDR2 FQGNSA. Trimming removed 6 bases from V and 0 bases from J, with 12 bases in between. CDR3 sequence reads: CASSTTRSSYNEQFF. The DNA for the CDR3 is TGTGCCAGCAGTACGACGCGGAGCTCCTACAATGAGCAGTTCTTC.

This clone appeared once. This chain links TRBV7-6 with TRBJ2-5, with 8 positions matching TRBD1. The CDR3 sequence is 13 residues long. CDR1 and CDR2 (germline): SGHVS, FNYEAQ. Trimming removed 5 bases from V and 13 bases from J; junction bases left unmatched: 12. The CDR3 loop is CASSPRGQAIAYF. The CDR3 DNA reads TGTGCCAGCAGCCCCCGGGGACAGGCGATAGCGTACTTC. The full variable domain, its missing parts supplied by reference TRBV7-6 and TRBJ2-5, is GAGVSQSPRYKVTKRGQDVALRCDPISGHVSLYWYRQALGQGPEFLTYFNYEAQQDKSGLPNDRFSAERPEGSISTLTIQRTEQRDSAMYRCASSPRGQAIAYFGPGTRLLVL.

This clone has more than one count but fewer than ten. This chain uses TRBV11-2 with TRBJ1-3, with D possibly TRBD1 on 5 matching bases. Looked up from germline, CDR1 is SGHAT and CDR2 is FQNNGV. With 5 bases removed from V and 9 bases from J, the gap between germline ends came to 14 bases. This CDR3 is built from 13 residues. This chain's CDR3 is CASSADSGITIYF. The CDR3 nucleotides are TGTGCCAGCAGCGCCGATTCAGGGATCACCATATATTTT.

The CDR3 loop reads CAWSRDRVDTEAFF. The CDR3 DNA follows: TGTGCCTGGAGTCGGGACAGGGTGGACACTGAAGCTTTCTTT. The genes are TRBV30 and TRBJ1-1; 9 positions match TRBD1. This CDR3 has 14 amino acids. V shed 2 bases, J shed 3 bases, and the junction held 4 bases outside the gene matches. CDR1 is GTSNPN, CDR2 SVGIG, per germline (reference sequence).